The T cell receptor (beta chain) described here comes from a study of metastatic and nonmetastatic thyroid tumors. As for the study in general: Patients with malignant and benign thyroid disease provided blood and tumor or nodule tissue, whose repertoires were compared.

Findings and limits, study-wide: According to reports, the diversity of TCR beta was significantly higher in malignant thyroid tumors than in benign nodules, and this held in both blood and tumor samples.

TCRdb recomputed clones from the PCR reads via MiXCR. Among fewer than 25,000 clones listed, 15% were seen once. Among the patients, none had received any treatment before thyroid surgery. There are 14 residues in the CDR3. Germline assignment: CDR1 SGHVS and CDR2 FQNEAQ. V was clipped by 8 bases and J by 6 bases; unmatched bases: 10. With respect to this clone: Its antigen is currently unknown.

The chain uses TRBV7-8 and TRBJ2-7, with 10 bases that match TRBD2. The receptor was isolated from a female donor with papillary thyroid cancer or a benign thyroid nodule (not recorded which). Some clones in this sample may be carry-over from other donors' samples. Sequenced input: blood. CDR3: CASCGLAGESEQYF. The DNA of the CDR3 is TGTGCCAGCTGCGGTCTAGCGGGAGAATCCGAGCAGTACTTC. The variable domain in full, completed from reference TRBV7-8 and TRBJ2-7, reads GAGVSQSPRYKVAKRGQDVALRCDPISGHVSLFWYQQALGQGPEFLTYFQNEAQLDKSGLPSDRFFAERPEGSVSTLKIQRTQQEDSAVYLCASCGLAGESEQYFGPGTRLTVT.